This T cell receptor beta chain was observed in a study of cytomegalovirus exposure and HLA in healthy donors. With V trimmed by 2 bases and J by 5 bases, 6 bases remained unmatched. The CDR3 has 16 amino acids. CDR1 and CDR2 (germline): MNHEY, SVGAGI. Study findings and constraints: Later analysis associated a missense DCLRE1C variant with TCR beta V- and J-gene trimming.

The PCR employed 60 Vbeta primers together with 13 Jbeta primers. Original methodology: Tens of millions of unique TCR beta chains, 8.5 million to 14 million shared, were counted in a later analysis. Profiled with immunoSEQ multiplex PCR; TCRdb holds only in-frame clones, not every one. D and trimming come from the DNA, and the V and J calls and clone size come from that table. The sample records some 65,000 clones, roughly two thirds being singletons. A word on this clone: As yet, its antigen is unknown.

The sample taken for sequencing was PBMCs. V gene TRBV6-5 combines with J gene TRBJ2-7; 13 positions match TRBD2. This TCR was sampled from a man aged 25-45 years in good health and CMV-seronegative. The DNA of the CDR3 is TGTGCCAGCAGTTACACCGGACTAGCGGGGGCCAACGAGCAGTACTTC. The encoded protein is CASSYTGLAGANEQYF.